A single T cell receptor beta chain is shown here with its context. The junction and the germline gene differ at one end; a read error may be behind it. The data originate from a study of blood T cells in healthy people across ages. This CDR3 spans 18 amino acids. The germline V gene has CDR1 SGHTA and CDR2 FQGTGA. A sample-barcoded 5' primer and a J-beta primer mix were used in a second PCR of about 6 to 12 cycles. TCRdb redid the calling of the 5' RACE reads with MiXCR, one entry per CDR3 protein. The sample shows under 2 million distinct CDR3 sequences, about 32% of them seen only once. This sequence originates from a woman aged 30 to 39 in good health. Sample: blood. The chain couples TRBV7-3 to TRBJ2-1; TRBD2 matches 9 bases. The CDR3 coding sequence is TGTGCCGGCAGCTTATGGGGTTCTATGGCTAGCGGGGATGATGAGCAGTTCTTC. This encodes CAGSLWGSMASGDDEQFF.